This T cell receptor beta chain was documented in a study of blood T cell repertoires in COVID-19. Study at large: Samples of COVID-19 (acute and convalescent) were obtained from the United States, Italy and Spain.

Between the trimmed V and J ends, which lost 5 bases and 1 base, there was a span of 15 bases. The CDR3 length is 16 residues. Germline CDR1 is SEHNR and CDR2 is FQNEAQ (reference sequence). Original processing methods: It was from reference gene primer amplification that nucleated cell counts were estimated. TCRdb's copy holds only in-frame clones and misses some; the assay was immunoSEQ multiplex PCR. V and J calls and clone size are those listed in that table; D and trimming were worked out from the DNA. The repertoire holds fewer than 250,000 clones, with around 76% as singletons. Participants' own reports of clinical history determined their cohort assignment.

The chain employs TRBV7-9 and TRBJ1-5, with no clear D. Specimen: PBMCs or T cells enriched from blood (not recorded which). The receptor's source is a woman aged 45-65 years with acute COVID-19. The CDR3 DNA reads TGTGCCAGCAGCCCCCTTTATCAGACAAGCAATCAGCCCCAGCATTTT. Translating gives CASSPLYQTSNQPQHF.